This record concerns one T cell receptor beta chain sequence. Data came from immunoSEQ multiplex PCR; TCRdb stores just in-frame clones and leaves some out. In the table there are over 25,000 clones, roughly 80% of which are singletons. Stated time point: 2014-2015 season, pre-vaccination. Germline CDR1 is SGHDT and CDR2 is YYEEEE. The CDR3 contains 14 residues. V was shortened by 4 bases and J by 3 bases, with 11 bases between the two germline ends. The sample comes from a study of follicular helper T cells after annual influenza vaccination. The chain links TRBV5-6 to TRBJ1-3; a possible D gene is TRBD1 (5 bases). This sequence originates from an adult who received the influenza vaccine. Specimen: CXCR5+ CD38- circulating T follicular helper cells from blood, collected on the day of influenza vaccination. The subset denotes: circulating Tfh, non-naive CD4+CXCR5+PD-1+ (ICOS+CD38+ or ICOS-CD38-). CDR3 DNA sequence: TGTGCCAGCAGCGCCGGGGGTCTTGGAAACACCATATATTTT. Amino acid sequence: CASSAGGLGNTIYF.